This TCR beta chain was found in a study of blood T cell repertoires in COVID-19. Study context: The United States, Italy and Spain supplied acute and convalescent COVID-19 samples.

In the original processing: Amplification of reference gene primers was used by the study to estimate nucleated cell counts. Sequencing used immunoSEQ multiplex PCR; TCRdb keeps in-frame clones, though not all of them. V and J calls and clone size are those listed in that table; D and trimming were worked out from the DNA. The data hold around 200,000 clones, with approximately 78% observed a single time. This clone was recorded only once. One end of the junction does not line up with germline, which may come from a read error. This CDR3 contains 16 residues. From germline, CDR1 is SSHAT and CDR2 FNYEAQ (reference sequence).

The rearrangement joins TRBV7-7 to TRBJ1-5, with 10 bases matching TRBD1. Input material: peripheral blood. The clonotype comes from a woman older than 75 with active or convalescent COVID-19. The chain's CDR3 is CASSFYGTGDDQPQHF. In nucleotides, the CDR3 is TGTGCTAGCAGCTTTTATGGGACAGGGGATGATCAGCCCCAGCATTTT.